This TCR beta chain was retrieved from a study of T cells after yellow fever vaccination. Study as a whole: Fractions low in cell number were prepared with SMART-Seq v4 Ultra Low Input.

Template switching with 5'RACE generated the TCR cDNA and added a universal primer site and UMIs. TCRdb independently ran MiXCR on the 5' RACE reads; one entry per CDR3 protein. The sample includes roughly 310,000 distinct CDR3 sequences, 8.7% of them seen just once. Turning to this clonotype: The antigen is not known.

Broader study findings: A large majority of primary-vaccination clones showed up again after the booster (96% CD4, 75% to 90% CD8).

V was shortened by 5 bases and J by 2 bases, with 13 bases between the two germline ends. CDR3 size: 16 residues. CDR1 and CDR2 from the germline V gene are SGHTA and FQGTGA. The gene calls are TRBV7-3 and TRBJ2-6; tentatively, D is TRBD1 (6 bases). The source material was PBMCs, sampled on the day of the first yellow fever vaccination. The TCR was taken from a man between 18 and 35 years old who received the YFV17D yellow fever vaccine. CDR3 region: CASSPEQGPGANVLTF. The CDR3 nucleotides are TGTGCCAGCAGCCCAGAACAGGGTCCTGGGGCCAACGTCCTGACTTTC.